The 27 T cell receptor beta chains presented below share a single source sample, sequenced in a study of cytomegalovirus exposure and HLA in healthy donors (dated by TCRdb to about 2017). The library was prepared using the immunoSEQ multiplex PCR assay. For the multiplex PCR, a mixture combining 60 forward primers for TCR Vbeta segments and 13 reverse primers for TCR Jbeta segments was used. Entries here come from immuneACCESS through TCRdb and include only in-frame sequences with V and J called. Some clones fail to appear in such tables; in the studies checked, an unresolved V gene covers under half of the shortfall, and the cause of the remainder is unknown. In all, the sample holds about 150,000 clones, and more than 70% of those were seen once. About 1% of the sample is taken by the ten largest. The sequenced material came from PBMCs. These receptors came from a male donor in good health and CMV-seronegative.

The V gene is TRBV7-2, the J gene TRBJ1-4, with D tentatively TRBD1 (6 bases). V shed 5 bases and J shed 2 bases, with 15 bases lying between them. The CDR3 totals 16 residues. Germline CDR1 SGHTA, CDR2 FQGNSA. DNA for the CDR3: TGTGCCAGCAGCCCTCGCAGGGGAGGGACTAATGAAAAACTGTTTTTT. Translating it yields CASSPRRGGTNEKLFF.

The chain links TRBV11-3 to TRBJ2-2; 9 positions match TRBD2. CDR3 length equals 17 residues. Germline assignment: CDR1 SGHNT and CDR2 YENEEA. After removal of 1 base from V and 6 bases from J, the junction contained 9 bases not matched to a gene. The CDR3 DNA reads as TGTGCCAGCAGCTTAGTACGCGGGGGGGCCTTCCCCGGGGAGCTGTTTTTT. It specifies CASSLVRGGAFPGELFF.

The chain carries TRBV9 and TRBJ2-7, with 7 bases identical to TRBD2. V shed 4 bases, J shed 4 bases, and the junction held 5 bases outside the gene matches. The germline gives CDR1 SGDLS, CDR2 YYNGEE. CDR3 length: 13 amino acids. The chain's CDR3 is CASSSAGEYEQYF. The CDR3 nucleotides read TGTGCCAGCAGCTCGGCGGGGGAATACGAGCAGTACTTC.

The chain recombines TRBV11-3 with TRBJ2-1, with D possibly being TRBD1 (5 bases). The CDR3 consists of 17 residues. CDR1 SGHNT and CDR2 YENEEA come from the germline V gene. V lost 3 bases to trimming and J lost 0 bases, with 15 bases between them. CDR3 protein: CASSFRARQGSYNEQFF. DNA of the CDR3: TGTGCCAGCAGCTTTAGGGCGAGGCAGGGCTCCTACAATGAGCAGTTCTTC.

In this sample, this clone turned up a few times. The chain uses TRBV4-1 and TRBJ1-5, with D unclear. The V and J ends lost 1 base and 0 bases respectively, with 10 bases between them. Germline loops: CDR1 MGHRA, CDR2 YSYEKL. The length of the CDR3 is 16 residues. CDR3 bases: TGCGCCAGCAGCCAAGGGGCAGATTATAGCAATCAGCCCCAGCATTTT. It translates to CASSQGADYSNQPQHF.

This sequence joins TRBV30 and TRBJ2-2; TRBD2 is a possible D gene (6 bases). Trimming cost V 0 bases and J 2 bases, with 10 bases left between them. Germline CDR1 and CDR2: GTSNPN and SVGIG (reference sequence). The length of the CDR3 is 15 residues. As DNA, the CDR3 is TGTGCCTGGAGTGTGGGGGGAGGAAACACCGGGGAGCTGTTTTTT. Translation: CAWSVGGGNTGELFF.

The chain couples TRBV5-6 to TRBJ2-7, with TRBD1 identical over 8 bases. V was pared by 4 bases and J by 5 bases, with 11 bases of the junction left unmatched. The CDR3 covers 15 residues. Germline loops: CDR1 SGHDT, CDR2 YYEEEE. The CDR3 here is CASSTWTGPPDEQYF. The CDR3 DNA reads as TGTGCCAGCAGCACGTGGACAGGGCCACCCGACGAGCAGTACTTC.

The chain carries TRBV7-9 and TRBJ1-2; possibly TRBD1 for D (6 bases). This CDR3 is built from 14 residues. CDR1 is SEHNR and CDR2 is FQNEAQ in the germline V gene (reference sequence). V gave up 3 bases and J gave up 7 bases, with 15 bases separating them. The CDR3 DNA follows: TGTGCCAGCAGCTTTACACAGGGAGTAAGTGGCTACACCTTC. Protein sequence: CASSFTQGVSGYTF.

This clone was seen a single time. Within the sample, other DNA sequences also encode this same CDR3. The chain has TRBV5-1 and TRBJ2-2, with TRBD1 identical over 7 bases. Unmatched junction bases numbered 7, after V lost 2 bases and J lost 6 bases. The CDR3 spans 15 residues. Germline lookup yields CDR1 SGHRS and CDR2 YFSETQ. CDR3 bases: TGCGCCAGCAGCTTTCAACGAGGGGGCCCCGGGGAGCTGTTTTTT. This gives the protein CASSFQRGGPGELFF. Based on the CDR3 plus reference TRBV5-1 and TRBJ2-2, the full variable domain is KAGVTQTPRYLIKTRGQQVTLSCSPISGHRSVSWYQQTPGQGLQFLFEYFSETQRNKGNFPGRFSGRQFSNSRSEMNVSTLELGDSALYLCASSFQRGGPGELFFGEGSRLTVL.

The rearrangement links TRBV9 to TRBJ1-2, with D tentatively TRBD1 (5 bases). Looked up from germline, CDR1 is SGDLS and CDR2 is YYNGEE. The germline V and J ends were trimmed by 3 bases and 4 bases, with 10 bases remaining between them. This CDR3 is built from 13 residues. In nucleotides, the CDR3 is TGTGCCAGCAGCGACGGGGGGGGCTATGGCTACACCTTC. This translates into CASSDGGGYGYTF.

The CDR3 is CASSRWDRGGTEAFF. In DNA form, the CDR3 reads TGTGCCAGCAGCCGATGGGACAGGGGGGGGACTGAAGCTTTCTTT. The chain recombines TRBV5-4 with TRBJ1-1; 11 bases agree with TRBD1. Germline V lookup: CDR1 SGHNT, CDR2 YYREEE (reference sequence). J lost 5 bases, V lost 4 bases, and 7 bases had no gene match. This CDR3 has 15 residues.

The rearrangement uses TRBV27 and TRBJ1-1, with 8 positions matching TRBD1. Germline V CDR1 and CDR2: MNHEY, SMNVEV (reference sequence). The CDR3 is 15 amino acids. V dropped 6 bases and J dropped 1; count of bases not matched to a gene: 7. The CDR3 region is CASSSPGTGNTEAFF. In DNA, the CDR3 is TGTGCCAGCAGCTCGCCCGGGACAGGGAACACTGAAGCTTTCTTT.

The chain is built from TRBV2 and TRBJ1-2; D is possibly TRBD1 (6 bases). Germline V lookup: CDR1 SNHLY, CDR2 FYNNEI. CDR3 length equals 12 residues. Trimming removed 6 bases at V and 5 bases at J, with 10 bases between. In DNA form, the CDR3 reads TGTGCCAGCAGGAATACAGGGTATGGCTACACCTTC. Residues: CASRNTGYGYTF.

V gene TRBV2 combines with J gene TRBJ1-1; D is unclear. This CDR3 spans 11 amino acids. Looked up from germline, CDR1 is SNHLY and CDR2 is FYNNEI. V was clipped by 8 bases and J by 7 bases, with 11 bases between them. The CDR3 bases are TGTGCCAGCCTTGTCCAGTTTGAAGCTTTCTTT. Protein product: CASLVQFEAFF.

The V call is TRBV14, the J call TRBJ2-1, with TRBD2 identical over 7 bases. Germline loops: CDR1 SGHDN, CDR2 FVKESK. Unmatched junction bases numbered 9, after V lost 0 bases and J lost 7 bases. The CDR3 sequence is 16 residues long. CDR3 region: CASSQDLGRGKNEQFF. CDR3 coding DNA: TGTGCCAGCAGCCAAGATTTGGGGCGGGGGAAGAATGAGCAGTTCTTC.

V gene TRBV7-9 combines with J gene TRBJ2-2; tentative D call: TRBD2 (6 bases). With 3 bases removed from V and 5 bases from J, the gap between germline ends came to 10 bases. The CDR3 runs to 14 residues. Germline loops: CDR1 SEHNR, CDR2 FQNEAQ (reference sequence). This CDR3 reads CASSLSRGTGELFF. CDR3 nucleotides: TGTGCCAGCAGCTTGTCGCGGGGAACCGGGGAGCTGTTTTTT.

This clone was recorded once. The chain joins TRBV6-6 to TRBJ2-7, with D possibly matching TRBD2 (7 bases). The V end lost 7 bases, the J end lost 5 bases, and 18 bases lay between the germline ends. Germline-derived CDR1 and CDR2 are MNHNY and SVGAGI (reference sequence). This CDR3 is built from 14 residues. The CDR3 DNA sequence: TGTGCCAGCACCCGGTTAAGAGGGGGGGACGAGCAGTACTTC. Amino acid sequence: CASTRLRGGDEQYF.

The chain uses TRBV13 and TRBJ2-5; possible D gene TRBD2, 5 bases. CDR1 and CDR2 (germline): PRHDT, FYEKMQ (reference sequence). The germline V and J ends were trimmed by 2 bases and 4 bases, with 8 bases remaining between them. CDR3 length equals 13 residues. CDR3 in amino acids: CASSLRTRETQYF. The CDR3 DNA is TGTGCCAGCAGCTTACGAACTAGAGAGACCCAGTACTTC.

The V gene is TRBV5-4, the J gene TRBJ2-5; a possible D gene is TRBD1 (5 bases). The germline V and J ends were trimmed by 2 bases and 1 base, with 9 bases remaining between them. The V gene's germline CDR1 is SGHNT and CDR2 YYREEE (reference sequence). CDR3 length: 14 amino acids. Here the CDR3 reads CASSLRQTQETQYF. CDR3 bases: TGTGCCAGCAGCTTACGACAGACCCAAGAGACCCAGTACTTC.

The CDR3 sequence: CASSFSGGGTDTQYF. As DNA, the CDR3 is TGCGCCAGCAGCTTTAGCGGGGGGGGCACAGATACGCAGTATTTT. This chain joins TRBV5-1 and TRBJ2-3; TRBD2 agrees at 11 bases. The germline V gene encodes CDR1 SGHRS and CDR2 YFSETQ. This CDR3 is built from 15 residues. V was clipped by 2 bases and J by 1 base; unmatched bases: 0. Looking up the rest from reference TRBV5-1 and TRBJ2-3 gives the full variable domain: KAGVTQTPRYLIKTRGQQVTLSCSPISGHRSVSWYQQTPGQGLQFLFEYFSETQRNKGNFPGRFSGRQFSNSRSEMNVSTLELGDSALYLCASSFSGGGTDTQYFGPGTRLTVL.

The chain carries TRBV29-1 and TRBJ2-1, with D possibly matching TRBD2 (6 bases). CDR1 and CDR2 (germline): SQVTM, ANQGSEA. V gave up 6 bases and J gave up 0 bases, with 12 bases separating them. The CDR3 totals 14 residues. The CDR3, as DNA: TGCAGCGTGACTAGACAGAGCTCCTACAATGAGCAGTTCTTC. Amino acid sequence: CSVTRQSSYNEQFF.

J is TRBJ2-7 and V is TRBV20-1; 10 bases map to TRBD2. The germline CDR1 and CDR2 sequences are DFQATT and SNEGSKA (reference sequence). The CDR3 runs 11 residues. CDR3 sequence reads: CRAGTSAEQYF. For the CDR3, the DNA is TGCAGGGCCGGGACTAGCGCCGAGCAGTACTTC.

The chain is built from TRBV27 and TRBJ2-6; 7 bases fit TRBD1. The trim removed 1 base at V and 2 bases at J, leaving 2 bases unmatched. Looked up from germline, CDR1 is MNHEY and CDR2 is SMNVEV (reference sequence). The CDR3 contains 16 residues. This CDR3 is CASSLLTGTGANVLTF. CDR3 nucleotide sequence: TGTGCCAGCAGTTTATTGACAGGGACTGGGGCCAACGTCCTGACTTTC.

A few counts support this clone. This sequence joins TRBV19 and TRBJ2-1; TRBD2 matches at 10 bases. CDR1 and CDR2 (germline): LNHDA, SQIVND (reference sequence). The CDR3 has 16 residues. V trimming: 7 bases; J trimming: 7 bases; junction bases outside the gene matches: 13. The CDR3, as DNA: TGTGCCAGTACCATGGGGAGCGGGGGGGCCAGAAATGAGCAGTTCTTC. Its protein product is CASTMGSGGARNEQFF.

This chain uses TRBV6-5 with TRBJ2-7; TRBD1 is a possible D gene (6 bases). In germline, CDR1 is MNHEY, CDR2 SVGAGI. This CDR3 is 16 amino acids long. Deletions cut 4 bases from V and 3 bases from J, with 19 bases between. CDR3 protein: CASSLDSGARIYEQYF. The CDR3 DNA reads TGTGCCAGCAGTTTGGATTCAGGGGCCAGGATCTACGAGCAGTACTTC.

The chain joins TRBV6-1 to TRBJ1-3; 7 bases map to TRBD1. The length of the CDR3 is 13 residues. The V gene's germline CDR1 is MNHNS and CDR2 SASEGT. V shed 8 bases, J shed 2 bases, and the junction held 3 bases outside the gene matches. CDR3 DNA sequence: TGTGCCAGCTCCGACAGGGCTGGAAACACCATATATTTT. Its protein is CASSDRAGNTIYF.

V usage is TRBV7-2 and J usage is TRBJ1-3; perhaps TRBD1 as D (5 bases). CDR3 length equals 15 residues. Germline CDR1 and CDR2: SGHTA and FQGNSA. V was pared by 3 bases and J by 4 bases, with 13 bases between. CDR3 coding DNA: TGTGCCAGCAGCTTTCATGTGGGGGGGGGAAACACCATATATTTT. Its protein product is CASSFHVGGGNTIYF.